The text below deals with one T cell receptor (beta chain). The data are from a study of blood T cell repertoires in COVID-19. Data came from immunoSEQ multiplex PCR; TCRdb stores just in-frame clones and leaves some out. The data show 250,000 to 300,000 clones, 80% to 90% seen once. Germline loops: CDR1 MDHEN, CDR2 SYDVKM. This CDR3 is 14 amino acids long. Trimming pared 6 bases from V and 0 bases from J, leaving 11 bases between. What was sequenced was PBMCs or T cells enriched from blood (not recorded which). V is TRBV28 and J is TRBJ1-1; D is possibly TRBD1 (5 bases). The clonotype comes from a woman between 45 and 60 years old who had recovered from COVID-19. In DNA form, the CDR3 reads TGTGCCAGCAGACAGTACAGGTTGAACACTGAAGCTTTCTTT. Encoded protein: CASRQYRLNTEAFF.